This TCR beta chain is from a study of glioma-infiltrating T cells. With 0 bases removed from V and 3 bases from J, the gap between germline ends came to 10 bases. The CDR3 runs to 14 residues. Germline CDR1 reads SGHRS; CDR2 reads YFSETQ. TCR alpha and beta CDR3 regions were amplified from RNA using iRepertoire nested multiplex PCR. MiXCR, applied by TCRdb to the multiplex PCR reads, yields one record per CDR3 protein. The table has approximately 100,000 distinct CDR3 sequences, about 25% seen once. Regarding this clonotype: This may arise from a read error, as a much more abundant clone is one base away.

V gene TRBV5-1 combines with J gene TRBJ2-7; the D is unclear. The sequence was collected from a human donor with low-grade glioma or glioblastoma, undergoing nonglioma brain surgery, or in good health (not recorded which). Sequencing used glioma tissue, nonneoplastic brain tissue, or PBMCs (not recorded which). CDR3 in amino acids: CASSLEQCLYEQYF. As DNA, the CDR3 is TGCGCCAGCAGCTTGGAACAGTGTCTCTACGAGCAGTACTTC.